This entry concerns a single T cell receptor beta chain. Its antigen is unknown. No per-base quality is available; no much larger clone lies one base away. Library creation used the immunoSEQ multiplex PCR assay. This is the immuneACCESS table as TCRdb keeps it, with only in-frame sequences that have V and J called. A part of the clones is gone; compared with another copy, unresolved V genes explain less than half, and the rest is unexplained. This sample gives 70,000 to 95,000 clones in total; 94% of them show up just once. The top ten clonotypes cover 0.2% to 0.3% of the sample. The sample is drawn from a study of technical replicates of blood from several donors (dated by TCRdb to the late 2010s). V is shortened by 8 bases, J by 2 bases, and the region joining them spans 16 bases. Counted from cysteine to phenylalanine, this CDR3 has 14 amino acids. Only the CDR3 part of the read is kept: 42 bases, read in frame from the first base. For CDR1 and CDR2, the germline V gene lists MNHNS and SASEGT.

The sample consisted of T cells isolated from PBMCs. The sequence is built from TRBV6-1 and TRBJ2-7; a weak D assignment points to TRBD2 (5 bases agree). This clonotype originated in a human donor in good health. The CDR3 region has the sequence CASLAETTTYEQYF. The DNA reads TGTGCCAGCCTCGCAGAGACTACTACCTACGAGCAGTACTTC.